The 22 T cell receptor beta chains reported below all come from one sample, sequenced in a study of shared clonotypes between healthy human individuals. Clones were sequenced by immunoSEQ multiplex PCR, and TCRdb holds only the in-frame ones, with some missing. Of 2.3 million or so clones listed, approximately 93% are singletons. The sample was naive CD4+ T cells from PBMCs. Sample subset: CD45RA+ positively selected. These receptors were collected from a young man in good health. Some clones in this sample may be carry-over from other donors' samples.

This clone has only a few counts. Other DNA sequences from this sample encode an identical CDR3 as well. This chain uses TRBV2 with TRBJ1-1; perhaps TRBD1 as D (5 bases). Germline-derived CDR1 and CDR2 are SNHLY and FYNNEI. This CDR3 comprises 12 residues. The ends were cut back, 6 bases at V and 4 bases at J, with 9 bases in the middle. CDR3 nucleotides: TGTGCCAGCAGAGGGAGGGGCACTGAAGCTTTCTTT. It is translated as CASRGRGTEAFF.

This chain uses TRBV29-1 with TRBJ2-7; D uncertain. The germline V and J ends were trimmed by 0 bases and 6 bases, with 9 bases remaining between them. The CDR3 consists of 12 residues. Per germline, CDR1 SQVTM and CDR2 ANQGSEA. CDR3 sequence: CSVEDPLGEQYF. The DNA for the CDR3 is TGCAGCGTTGAAGACCCCCTAGGCGAGCAGTACTTC.

In the case of this clone: The same CDR3 can be traced to other DNA sequences in this sample. The V gene is TRBV18, the J gene TRBJ1-1; D call uncertain. The V gene lost 2 bases and the J gene lost 4 bases, with 8 bases spanning the gap. This CDR3 is built from 13 residues. Germline loops: CDR1 KGHSH, CDR2 LQKENI. The chain's CDR3 is CASSPGLGTEAFF. The CDR3 bases are TGTGCCAGCTCACCAGGGTTGGGCACTGAAGCTTTCTTT.

The chain recombines TRBV27 with TRBJ2-1; 10 bases align to TRBD2. J lost 8 bases, V lost 4 bases, and 8 bases had no gene match. Germline V gene lookup returns CDR1 MNHEY and CDR2 SMNVEV (reference sequence). CDR3 length equals 15 residues. CDR3 DNA sequence: TGTGCCAGCAGTTCCCCGACTAGCGGGCACGATGAGCAGTTCTTC. Its translation is CASSSPTSGHDEQFF.

The chain employs TRBV28 and TRBJ2-5; tentatively, D is TRBD1 or TRBD2 (5 bases each). Germline V gives CDR1 MDHEN, CDR2 SYDVKM. Deletions cut 4 bases from V and 5 bases from J, with 17 bases between. The CDR3 is made up of 15 amino acids. The CDR3 region is CASSSPGRQSETQYF. The CDR3 nucleotides read TGTGCCAGCAGTTCCCCGGGACGCCAATCGGAGACCCAGTACTTC.

CDR3 nucleotide sequence: TGTGCCAGCAGCCCGAGGGGGAAGAACGAGCAGTACTTC. Its translation: CASSPRGKNEQYF. V and J are TRBV7-8 and TRBJ2-7; the D gene is possibly TRBD1 (6 bases). CDR3 size: 13 residues. The ends were cut back, 5 bases at V and 5 bases at J, with 13 bases in the middle. Germline V gives CDR1 SGHVS, CDR2 FQNEAQ.

The chain has TRBV5-4 and TRBJ2-1, with TRBD2 matching over 13 bases. Germline lookup yields CDR1 SGHNT and CDR2 YYREEE (reference sequence). This CDR3 region has 15 residues. The junction had 5 bases not matched to a gene; V was cut back by 2 bases and J by 9 bases. The CDR3 DNA is TGTGCCAGCAGCTTCGGGACTAGCGGGATGGGTGAGCAGTTCTTC. Protein: CASSFGTSGMGEQFF.

This chain joins TRBV7-2 and TRBJ2-2; 10 bases match TRBD2. Trimming cost V 1 base and J 5 bases; bases outside gene matches: 7. The CDR3 has 17 amino acids. The germline V gene has CDR1 SGHTA and CDR2 FQGNSA. The CDR3 coding sequence is TGTGCCAGCAGCTTAGGTCCAGCGGGAGGGCATACCGGGGAGCTGTTTTTT. It is translated as CASSLGPAGGHTGELFF.

This clone was found a few times. Here the CDR3 reads CASSEDSAAYQPQHF. In nucleotides, the CDR3 is TGTGCCAGCAGTGAAGATTCGGCCGCTTATCAGCCCCAGCATTTT. This sequence joins TRBV2 and TRBJ1-5, with D uncertain. V dropped 1 base and J dropped 5 bases, with 12 bases sitting between them. In germline, CDR1 is SNHLY, CDR2 FYNNEI. The CDR3 covers 15 residues.

A single count supports this clone. The J gene is TRBJ1-2, the V gene TRBV7-2; a possible D gene is TRBD1 (5 bases). Trimming cost V 5 bases and J 4 bases, with 14 bases left between them. The germline V gene encodes CDR1 SGHTA and CDR2 FQGNSA. The CDR3 spans 14 residues. CDR3 coding DNA: TGTGCCAGCAGCCGTGCAGGGCCTCTCTATGGCTACACCTTC. Amino acids: CASSRAGPLYGYTF.

The chain uses TRBV19 and TRBJ1-2; D is undetermined. The CDR3 is made up of 14 amino acids. Deletions cut 5 bases from V and 9 bases from J, with 19 bases between. CDR1 and CDR2 from the germline V gene are LNHDA and SQIVND (reference sequence). Here the CDR3 reads CASSPTRDPPRYTF. CDR3 DNA: TGTGCCAGTAGTCCCACGAGGGATCCCCCGCGCTACACCTTC.

This clone has only one observation. Being one base from a much bigger clone, this may be a read error. The sample has other DNA sequences that encode this CDR3 too. The chain links TRBV5-1 to TRBJ2-1, with 11 bases aligning to TRBD2. The CDR3 loop spans 15 amino acids. Per germline, CDR1 SGHRS and CDR2 YFSETQ. The junction had 2 bases not matched to a gene; V was cut back by 3 bases and J by 3 bases. CDR3 in amino acids: CASSSGLADYNEQFF. Written as DNA, the CDR3 is TGCGCCAGCAGCTCGGGACTAGCGGACTACAATGAGCAGTTCTTC.

This clone was recorded a few times. This chain joins TRBV23-1 and TRBJ1-2; TRBD1 is a possible D gene (5 bases). TRBV23-1 falls under the ORF class, with uncertain function. The CDR3 is 11 amino acids. Trimming removed 7 bases at V and 8 bases at J, with 11 bases between. The CDR3 here is CASTDGGGYTF. CDR3 DNA: TGCGCCAGCACCGACGGGGGAGGCTACACCTTC.

The rearrangement links TRBV28 to TRBJ2-1; D is unclear. The CDR3 covers 13 residues. V was clipped by 3 bases and J by 4 bases, with 7 bases between them. Germline CDR1 reads MDHEN; CDR2 reads SYDVKM. The CDR3 nucleotides are TGTGCCAGCAGTTTTGACGCATACAATGAGCAGTTCTTC. Protein: CASSFDAYNEQFF.

The J gene is TRBJ2-7, the V gene TRBV5-1; D perhaps matches TRBD1 (7 bases). CDR3 length: 14 amino acids. Per the germline V gene, CDR1 is SGHRS and CDR2 is YFSETQ. The V and J ends lost 5 bases and 4 bases respectively, with 16 bases between them. The CDR3 here is CASREYRGGYEQYF. DNA of the CDR3: TGCGCCAGCAGGGAGTACAGGGGAGGTTACGAGCAGTACTTC. The full variable domain, its missing parts supplied by reference TRBV5-1 and TRBJ2-7, is KAGVTQTPRYLIKTRGQQVTLSCSPISGHRSVSWYQQTPGQGLQFLFEYFSETQRNKGNFPGRFSGRQFSNSRSEMNVSTLELGDSALYLCASREYRGGYEQYFGPGTRLTVT.

J is TRBJ1-5 and V is TRBV10-3, with D uncertain. Germline CDR1 is ENHRY and CDR2 is SYGVKD. CDR3 length: 11 amino acids. V shed 8 bases and J shed 9 bases, with 11 bases lying between them. The CDR3 here is CAIGLAWPQHF. The CDR3 DNA follows: TGTGCCATCGGACTAGCGTGGCCCCAGCATTTT.

The J gene is TRBJ1-3, the V gene TRBV7-6, with D possibly being TRBD1 (6 bases). Trimming took off 5 bases at V and 0 bases at J, with 17 bases between the two ends. The germline CDR1 and CDR2 sequences are SGHVS and FNYEAQ. This CDR3 spans 17 amino acids. CDR3 nucleotide sequence: TGTGCCAGCAGCCGGGGACAAACTTCTGGCTCTGGAAACACCATATATTTT. Its protein product is CASSRGQTSGSGNTIYF.

Comments on this clone: This specimen includes other DNA sequences encoding the same CDR3. This sequence joins TRBV5-1 and TRBJ2-5, with D unclear. V shed 0 bases and J shed 2 bases, with 5 bases lying between them. The germline V gene encodes CDR1 SGHRS and CDR2 YFSETQ. CDR3 length equals 13 residues. CDR3 DNA: TGCGCCAGCAGCTTGGTTGCACAAGAGACCCAGTACTTC. Amino acids: CASSLVAQETQYF.

The chain joins TRBV7-9 to TRBJ1-4; TRBD1 might be the D (6 bases). Trimming took 1 base from V and 5 from J, leaving 8 bases between them. Germline lookup yields CDR1 SEHNR and CDR2 FQNEAQ (reference sequence). The CDR3 is made up of 14 amino acids. The CDR3 sequence: CASSLVRGNEKLFF. The CDR3 coding sequence is TGTGCCAGCAGCTTAGTCAGGGGCAATGAAAAACTGTTTTTT.

V usage is TRBV2 and J usage is TRBJ2-5; D is possibly TRBD1 (6 bases). The germline V gene encodes CDR1 SNHLY and CDR2 FYNNEI. V lost 1 base and J 4 bases, leaving 16 bases between the germline ends. This CDR3 spans 16 amino acids. CDR3 nucleotides: TGTGCCAGCAGTGAAGGTTACAGGGATCGGCCAGAGACCCAGTACTTC. It yields the protein CASSEGYRDRPETQYF.

The chain joins TRBV27 to TRBJ2-1, with a weak D call TRBD1 (8 bases). The CDR3 has 18 amino acids. Germline CDR1 is MNHEY and CDR2 is SMNVEV (reference sequence). V lost 0 bases and J lost 7, with 22 bases in between. Here the CDR3 DNA reads TGTGCCAGCAGTTTATCCAACTTTACAGGGGGAGGGAGGAATGAGCAGTTCTTC. Protein sequence: CASSLSNFTGGGRNEQFF.

The V gene is TRBV11-3, the J gene TRBJ2-5; D is perhaps TRBD2 (6 bases). The CDR3 spans 16 residues. V lost 5 bases and J lost 5, with 21 bases in between. The germline CDR1 and CDR2 sequences are SGHNT and YENEEA. This chain's CDR3 is CASSPNTGLARETQYF. As DNA, the CDR3 is TGTGCCAGCAGCCCCAACACGGGACTTGCTCGTGAGACCCAGTACTTC. Together with reference TRBV11-3 and TRBJ2-5, the CDR3 gives the full variable domain: EAGVVQSPRYKIIEKKQPVAFWCNPISGHNTLYWYLQNLGQGPELLIRYENEEAVDDSQLPKDRFSAERLKGVDSTLKIQPAELGDSAVYLCASSPNTGLARETQYFGPGTRLLVL.